This paragraph reports one T cell receptor (beta chain). The target antigen is unknown. The data are from a study of lymphopenia after photon versus proton radiotherapy. Whole-study findings and limits: Under photons, naive T cells and diversity fell while effector/memory populations rose. Authors raise, but do not show, better survival with proton therapy.

V gave up 4 bases and J gave up 1 base, with 17 bases separating them. This CDR3 has 16 residues. Germline V gene data show CDR1 as SGDLS and CDR2 as YYNGEE. Sequenced by immunoSEQ multiplex PCR; TCRdb stores in-frame clones only, minus some. In the table there are tens of thousands of clones, around 86% of which are singletons. The TCR was taken from a man at least 80 years old with esophageal cancer. This chain uses TRBV9 with TRBJ2-5, with unresolved D. The source was peripheral blood, collected from a patient treated with proton-based radiotherapy. CDR3 nucleotides: TGTGCCAGCAGCCCTTCTGACGGACCCCCCCAAGAGACCCAGTACTTC. This encodes CASSPSDGPPQETQYF. Full variable domain (outside the CDR3, taken from reference TRBV9 and TRBJ2-5): DSGVTQTPKHLITATGQRVTLRCSPRSGDLSVYWYQQSLDQGLQFLIQYYNGEERAKGNILERFSAQQFPDLHSELNLSSLELGDSALYFCASSPSDGPPQETQYFGPGTRLLVL.